The 26 T cell receptor beta chains below come from one sample, sequenced in a study of T cells in Graves' hyperthyroidism and ophthalmopathy. What was amplified from RNA transcripts were TCR beta CDR3 regions. HTBI primers were used for first-round RT-PCR of the TCR CDR3. From the multiplex PCR reads, TCRdb called clonotypes with MiXCR, one entry per CDR3 protein. Of hundreds of thousands of distinct CDR3 sequences listed, roughly 15% were seen once; the top ten hold 2.5% to 4%. What was sequenced was blood. The receptors were gathered from a woman aged 40 to 49 with Graves' ophthalmopathy.

This clonotype was observed at least ten times. The genes are TRBV5-1 and TRBJ2-7; 9 bases are shared with TRBD2. The CDR3 has 14 amino acids. The V gene end was trimmed by 0 bases and the J gene end by 4 bases; junction bases not matched to a gene: 2. Per the germline V gene, CDR1 is SGHRS and CDR2 is YFSETQ. The CDR3: CASSLGGRAYEQYF. CDR3 nucleotide sequence: TGCGCCAGCAGCTTGGGCGGGAGGGCTTACGAGCAGTACTTC.

This clonotype was counted ten times or more. J is TRBJ2-7 and V is TRBV27; D possibly uses TRBD1 or TRBD2 (8 bases each). CDR3 size: 16 residues. V lost 6 bases to trimming and J lost 4 bases, with 22 bases between them. Germline-derived CDR1 and CDR2 are MNHEY and SMNVEV (reference sequence). Here the CDR3 reads CASRPRGRGAGYEQYF. The CDR3 nucleotides read TGTGCCAGCAGACCCAGGGGGCGGGGGGCTGGTTACGAGCAGTACTTC.

This clonotype showed up just a few times. The chain employs TRBV19 and TRBJ1-1, with TRBD1 as a possible D gene (6 bases). This CDR3 is built from 14 residues. The V gene lost 7 bases and the J gene lost 1 base, with 13 bases spanning the gap. Germline CDR1 reads LNHDA; CDR2 reads SQIVND (reference sequence). The CDR3 reads CASIDRQENTEAFF. The CDR3 region has the DNA TGTGCCAGTATAGACAGGCAAGAGAACACTGAAGCTTTCTTT.

In this sample, this clonotype turned up many times. The rearrangement links TRBV6-1 to TRBJ1-2; TRBD1 matches 7 bases. The CDR3 is made up of 14 amino acids. CDR1 and CDR2 from the germline V gene are MNHNS and SASEGT. V was clipped by 6 bases and J by 2 bases; unmatched bases: 6. The CDR3 nucleotides are TGTGCCAGCAGCGAGGGGACAGTGAACTATGGCTACACCTTC. It is translated as CASSEGTVNYGYTF.

This clonotype was picked up many times. The chain couples TRBV2 to TRBJ2-3; D remains unclear. This CDR3 spans 12 amino acids. Trimming took off 8 bases at V and 4 bases at J, with 10 bases between the two ends. Germline CDR1 is SNHLY and CDR2 is FYNNEI. This CDR3 reads CASFTTSDTQYF. CDR3 DNA: TGTGCCAGCTTTACGACCTCAGATACGCAGTATTTT.

This clonotype was detected a few times. The rearrangement joins TRBV12-3 or TRBV12-4 to TRBJ2-7; D is possibly TRBD2 (5 bases). CDR3 size: 14 residues. Trimming left V 1 base short and J 4 bases short, with 11 bases between. The CDR3 nucleotides are TGTGCCAGCAGTTTAGGACGGGATGTTTACGAGCAGTACTTC. This encodes CASSLGRDVYEQYF.

J is TRBJ2-1 and V is TRBV19; D possibly uses TRBD1 or TRBD2 (5 bases each). The CDR3 is 16 residues long. The ends were cut back, 6 bases at V and 0 bases at J, with 15 bases in the middle. The V gene's germline CDR1 is LNHDA and CDR2 SQIVND (reference sequence). The CDR3 region is CASRTRDASSYNEQFF. The CDR3 bases are TGTGCCAGTAGGACACGGGACGCTAGCTCCTACAATGAGCAGTTCTTC.

This clonotype was seen repeatedly, ten times or more. The gene calls are TRBV19 and TRBJ2-2; 7 bases match TRBD1. The V gene end was trimmed by 6 bases and the J gene end by 4 bases; junction bases not matched to a gene: 5. CDR1 is LNHDA, CDR2 SQIVND, per germline (reference sequence). The CDR3 spans 14 residues. CDR3 residues: CASRNRGGTGELFF. The CDR3 DNA follows: TGTGCCAGTAGGAACAGGGGCGGCACCGGGGAGCTGTTTTTT.

This clonotype was counted between two and nine times. The V call is TRBV7-9, the J call TRBJ2-2; 13 bases are shared with TRBD2. This CDR3 has 17 residues. Unmatched junction bases numbered 10, after V lost 5 bases and J lost 7 bases. Germline V CDR1 and CDR2: SEHNR, FQNEAQ (reference sequence). This CDR3 reads CASSHRLAGGLGGELFF. The DNA for the CDR3 is TGTGCCAGCAGCCACAGACTAGCGGGAGGCCTTGGCGGGGAGCTGTTTTTT.

This clonotype was recorded at least ten times. The chain combines TRBV7-3 with TRBJ2-1; TRBD2 matches 12 bases. The trim removed 1 base at V and 10 bases at J, leaving 17 bases unmatched. Germline values: CDR1 SGHTA, CDR2 FQGTGA. The CDR3 is 19 amino acids. DNA for the CDR3: TGTGCCAGCAGCTTAAGGGCACTAGCGGGAGGCGGAAAGGGCGGCGAGCAGTTCTTC. Amino acid sequence: CASSLRALAGGGKGGEQFF.

The sample holds many counts of this clonotype. The chain employs TRBV28 and TRBJ2-1; TRBD2 matches at 10 bases. Germline CDR1 and CDR2: MDHEN and SYDVKM. The trim removed 4 bases at V and 4 bases at J, leaving 7 bases unmatched. The CDR3 sequence is 16 residues long. Here the CDR3 DNA reads TGTGCCAGCAGTTCCCCGATAGCGGGGGGTTACAATGAGCAGTTCTTC. As protein: CASSSPIAGGYNEQFF.

This clonotype was counted between two and nine times. This chain uses TRBV11-2 with TRBJ2-7; D may be TRBD2 (6 bases). The V and J ends lost 1 base and 3 bases respectively, with 16 bases between them. CDR1 and CDR2 from the germline V gene are SGHAT and FQNNGV. This CDR3 region has 16 residues. Written as DNA, the CDR3 is TGTGCCAGCAGCTTAGGGGGCGCGGGACTCCTCTACGAGCAGTACTTC. Its protein is CASSLGGAGLLYEQYF.

This chain joins TRBV14 and TRBJ2-2, with 7 bases that match TRBD1. The CDR3 consists of 16 residues. J lost 0 bases, V lost 3 bases, and 4 bases had no gene match. Germline lookup yields CDR1 SGHDN and CDR2 FVKESK. The CDR3 loop reads CASSQRQGSNTGELFF. CDR3 DNA sequence: TGTGCCAGCAGCCAGAGACAGGGCTCGAACACCGGGGAGCTGTTTTTT.

V usage is TRBV28 and J usage is TRBJ1-2; D possibly corresponds to TRBD1 (5 bases). Trimming shortened V by 4 bases and J by 5 bases, and 8 bases separated the two germline ends. The CDR3 loop spans 12 amino acids. Germline CDR1 and CDR2: MDHEN and SYDVKM. Here the CDR3 reads CASSSQDYGYTF. CDR3 nucleotides: TGTGCCAGCAGTTCACAGGATTATGGCTACACCTTC.

This clonotype came up many times. The J gene is TRBJ1-5, the V gene TRBV3-1, with D possibly TRBD1 on 6 matching bases. This CDR3 spans 16 amino acids. From germline, CDR1 is LGHDT and CDR2 YNNKEL (reference sequence). V was cut by 1 base and J by 4 bases, with 14 bases left in between. The CDR3 is CASSQGGRGWNQPQHF. CDR3 bases: TGTGCCAGCAGCCAAGGGGGCAGGGGATGGAATCAGCCCCAGCATTTT.

This clonotype appeared a few times. The chain links TRBV12-3 or TRBV12-4 to TRBJ2-6, with 8 bases aligning to TRBD1. This CDR3 comprises 15 residues. V lost 7 bases to trimming and J lost 0 bases; unmatched junction nucleotides: 2. CDR3: CASIQGGSGANVLTF. The DNA for the CDR3 is TGTGCCAGCATACAGGGGGGCTCTGGGGCCAACGTCCTGACTTTC.

Ten or more counts support this clonotype. The chain is built from TRBV28 and TRBJ2-7; 7 nucleotides match TRBD1. The CDR3 totals 13 residues. J was trimmed by 4 bases and V by 7 bases; bases with no gene match: 7. Germline CDR1 MDHEN, CDR2 SYDVKM. CDR3 residues: CASIDRASYEQYF. The DNA for the CDR3 is TGTGCCAGCATCGACAGGGCTTCTTACGAGCAGTACTTC.

This clonotype was found a few times. The V gene is TRBV11-2, the J gene TRBJ1-1; TRBD1 is a possible D gene (5 bases). The CDR3 is 14 residues long. With 5 bases removed from V and 0 bases from J, the gap between germline ends came to 10 bases. Germline V gene lookup returns CDR1 SGHAT and CDR2 FQNNGV. The DNA of the CDR3 is TGTGCCAGCAGCCAGGGACCTCTGAACACTGAAGCTTTCTTT. Protein product: CASSQGPLNTEAFF.

This clonotype was observed many times. The V gene is TRBV3-1, the J gene TRBJ2-7; weak D call: TRBD2 (6 bases). With 2 bases removed from V and 1 base from J, the gap between germline ends came to 12 bases. There are 15 residues in the CDR3. Germline CDR1 LGHDT, CDR2 YNNKEL (reference sequence). CDR3: CASSQSGLGSYEQYF. For the CDR3, the DNA is TGTGCCAGCAGCCAATCGGGACTGGGGTCCTACGAGCAGTACTTC.

V is TRBV18 and J is TRBJ1-1; 7 bases agree with TRBD1. This CDR3 is 16 amino acids long. With V trimmed by 2 bases and J by 3 bases, 9 bases remained unmatched. In germline, CDR1 is KGHSH, CDR2 LQKENI. The CDR3 is CASSPAGGASYTEAFF. DNA of the CDR3: TGTGCCAGCTCACCAGCAGGGGGGGCTTCTTACACTGAAGCTTTCTTT.

This clonotype was recorded at least ten times. The rearrangement uses TRBV12-3 or TRBV12-4 and TRBJ2-2, with D hard to call. V lost 3 bases, J lost 1 base, and 9 bases lay in between. CDR3 length equals 15 residues. CDR3 nucleotide sequence: TGTGCCAGCAGTTTGATAACAGTGAACACCGGGGAGCTGTTTTTT. It codes for CASSLITVNTGELFF.

In this sample, this clonotype turned up many times. The chain joins TRBV6-1 to TRBJ1-5, with 7 nucleotides matching TRBD1. CDR3 length: 15 residues. V lost 6 bases and J lost 5; bases outside the gene matches: 10. The germline V gene encodes CDR1 MNHNS and CDR2 SASEGT. The CDR3 nucleotides are TGTGCCAGCAGGCTTACAGGAAGGGGGCATCAGCCCCAGCATTTT. The encoded protein is CASRLTGRGHQPQHF.

The V and J genes are TRBV29-1 and TRBJ1-2, with a possible D match to TRBD1 (6 bases). The germline V gene encodes CDR1 SQVTM and CDR2 ANQGSEA. The CDR3 totals 16 residues. V was cut by 0 bases and J by 0 bases, with 14 bases left in between. The CDR3 DNA is TGCAGCGTTGAAGACCCAGGACAGCGAACTAACTATGGCTACACCTTC. Translation: CSVEDPGQRTNYGYTF.

In its sample, this clonotype was seen a few times. The V gene is TRBV7-9, the J gene TRBJ2-2, with TRBD2 matching 8 bases. Trimming took 5 bases from V and 2 from J; bases not matched to a gene: 10. The germline V gene encodes CDR1 SEHNR and CDR2 FQNEAQ (reference sequence). The length of the CDR3 is 17 residues. CDR3 amino acids: CASSARGREGNTGELFF. For the CDR3, the DNA is TGTGCCAGCAGCGCTCGTGGCCGGGAGGGTAACACCGGGGAGCTGTTTTTT.

This clonotype appeared a few times. The chain recombines TRBV7-9 with TRBJ2-1; 7 nucleotides match TRBD1. CDR1 is SEHNR and CDR2 is FQNEAQ in the germline V gene (reference sequence). V was pared by 6 bases and J by 8 bases, with 7 bases of the junction left unmatched. The CDR3 extends over 13 amino acids. The CDR3 here is CASRGQLRDEQFF. CDR3 nucleotide sequence: TGTGCCAGCAGGGGACAGCTTAGGGATGAGCAGTTCTTC. The full variable domain, in which reference TRBV7-9 and TRBJ2-1 provide the parts outside the CDR3, is DTGVSQNPRHKITKRGQNVTFRCDPISEHNRLYWYRQTLGQGPEFLTYFQNEAQLEKSRLLSDRFSAERPKGSFSTLEIQRTEQGDSAMYLCASRGQLRDEQFFGPGTRLTVL.

This clonotype has at least ten counts. This chain uses TRBV15 with TRBJ2-1, with a weak D call TRBD2 (5 bases). V lost 6 bases, J lost 0 bases, and 9 bases lay in between. Germline loops: CDR1 LNHNV, CDR2 YYDKDF (reference sequence). The CDR3 length is 14 residues. Written as DNA, the CDR3 is TGTGCCACCAGGCAAGGGAGCTCCTACAATGAGCAGTTCTTC. It codes for CATRQGSSYNEQFF.